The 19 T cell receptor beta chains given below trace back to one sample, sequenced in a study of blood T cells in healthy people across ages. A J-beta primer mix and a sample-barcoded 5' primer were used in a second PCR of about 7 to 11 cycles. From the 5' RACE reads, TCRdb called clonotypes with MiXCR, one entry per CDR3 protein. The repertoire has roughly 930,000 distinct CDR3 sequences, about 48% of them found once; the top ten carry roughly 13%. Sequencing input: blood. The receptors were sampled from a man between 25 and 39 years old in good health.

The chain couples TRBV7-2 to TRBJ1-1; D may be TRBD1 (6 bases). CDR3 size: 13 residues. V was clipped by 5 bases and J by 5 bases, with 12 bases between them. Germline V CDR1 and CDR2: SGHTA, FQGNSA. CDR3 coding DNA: TGTGCCAGCAGCCCGCCCGGGACAACTGAAGCTTTCTTT. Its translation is CASSPPGTTEAFF.

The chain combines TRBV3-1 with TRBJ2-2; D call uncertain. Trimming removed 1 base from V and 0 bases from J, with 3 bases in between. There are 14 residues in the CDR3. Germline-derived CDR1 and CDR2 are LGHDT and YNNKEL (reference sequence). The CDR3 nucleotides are TGTGCCAGCAGCCAAGTCTCGAACACCGGGGAGCTGTTTTTT. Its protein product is CASSQVSNTGELFF.

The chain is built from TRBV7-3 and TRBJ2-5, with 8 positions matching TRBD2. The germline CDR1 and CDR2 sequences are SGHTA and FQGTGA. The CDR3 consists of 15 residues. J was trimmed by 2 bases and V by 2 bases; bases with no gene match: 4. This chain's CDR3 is CASSLFPGGQETQYF. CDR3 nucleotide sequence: TGTGCCAGCAGCTTATTTCCGGGGGGGCAAGAGACCCAGTACTTC.

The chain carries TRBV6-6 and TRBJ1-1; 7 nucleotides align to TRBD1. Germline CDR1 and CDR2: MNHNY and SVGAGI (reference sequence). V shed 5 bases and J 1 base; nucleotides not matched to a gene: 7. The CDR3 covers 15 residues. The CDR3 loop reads CASSATGVGNTEAFF. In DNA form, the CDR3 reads TGTGCCAGCAGTGCCACAGGGGTTGGGAACACTGAAGCTTTCTTT.

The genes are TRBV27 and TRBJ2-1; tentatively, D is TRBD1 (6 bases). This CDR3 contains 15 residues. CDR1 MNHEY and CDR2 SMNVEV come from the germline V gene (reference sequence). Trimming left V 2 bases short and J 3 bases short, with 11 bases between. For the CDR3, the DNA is TGTGCCAGCAGTTTAACCTCCAGGGGCTACAATGAGCAGTTCTTC. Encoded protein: CASSLTSRGYNEQFF.

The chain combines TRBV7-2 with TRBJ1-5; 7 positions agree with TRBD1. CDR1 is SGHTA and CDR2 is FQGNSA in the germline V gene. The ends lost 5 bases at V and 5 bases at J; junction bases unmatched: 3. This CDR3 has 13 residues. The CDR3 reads CASSPQGDQPQHF. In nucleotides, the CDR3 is TGTGCCAGCAGCCCTCAGGGGGATCAGCCCCAGCATTTT. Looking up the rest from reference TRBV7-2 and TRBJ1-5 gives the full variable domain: GAGVSQSPSNKVTEKGKDVELRCDPISGHTALYWYRQSLGQGLEFLIYFQGNSAPDKSGLPSDRFSAERTGGSVSTLTIQRTQQEDSAVYLCASSPQGDQPQHFGDGTRLSIL.

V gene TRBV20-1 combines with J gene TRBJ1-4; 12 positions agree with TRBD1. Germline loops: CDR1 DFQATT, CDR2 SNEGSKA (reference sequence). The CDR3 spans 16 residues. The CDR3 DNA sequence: TGCAGCGCTGGGGACAGGGGGCGCGCAACTAATGAAAAACTGTTTTTT. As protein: CSAGDRGRATNEKLFF.

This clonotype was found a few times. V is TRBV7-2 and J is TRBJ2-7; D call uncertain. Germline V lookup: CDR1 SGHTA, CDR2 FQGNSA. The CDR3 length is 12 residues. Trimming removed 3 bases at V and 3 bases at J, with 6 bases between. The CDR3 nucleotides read TGTGCCAGCAGCTTTGTGCGCTACGAGCAGTACTTC. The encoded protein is CASSFVRYEQYF.

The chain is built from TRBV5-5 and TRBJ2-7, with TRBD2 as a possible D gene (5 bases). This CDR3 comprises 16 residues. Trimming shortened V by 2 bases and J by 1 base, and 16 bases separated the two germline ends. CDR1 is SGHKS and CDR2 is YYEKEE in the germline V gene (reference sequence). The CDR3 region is CASSFLFPGGSYEQYF. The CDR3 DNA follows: TGTGCCAGCAGCTTTCTGTTTCCAGGAGGATCCTACGAGCAGTACTTC.

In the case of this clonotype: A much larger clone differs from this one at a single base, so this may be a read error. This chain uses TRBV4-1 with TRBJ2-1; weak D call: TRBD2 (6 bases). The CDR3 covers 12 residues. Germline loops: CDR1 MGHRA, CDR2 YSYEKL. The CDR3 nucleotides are TGTGCCAGCAGCCAAGATCGGGAGACCCAGTTCTTC. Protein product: CASSQDRETQFF.

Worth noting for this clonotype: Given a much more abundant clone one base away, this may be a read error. CDR3 sequence (DNA): TGTGCCAGCAGTTTCGCCGGGACAGGGGGCTACGAGCAGTACTTC. It specifies CASSFAGTGGYEQYF. This chain joins TRBV6-6 and TRBJ2-7, with TRBD1 matching over 11 bases. Germline CDR1 MNHNY, CDR2 SVGAGI (reference sequence). The CDR3 is 15 residues long. V was clipped by 4 bases and J by 3 bases; unmatched bases: 5.

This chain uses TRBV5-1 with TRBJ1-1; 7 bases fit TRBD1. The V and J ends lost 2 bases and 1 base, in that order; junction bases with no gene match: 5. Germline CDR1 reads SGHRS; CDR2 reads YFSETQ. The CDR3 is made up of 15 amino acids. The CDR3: CASSFTGAANTEAFF. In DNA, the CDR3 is TGCGCCAGCAGCTTTACAGGGGCCGCGAACACTGAAGCTTTCTTT.

The CDR3 nucleotides are TGTGCCAGCAGCTTAGAACGGGAGGGCCCTTATGGCTACACCTTC. Translating gives CASSLEREGPYGYTF. The chain joins TRBV7-9 to TRBJ1-2; D unclear. Germline V gene sequence: CDR1 SEHNR, CDR2 FQNEAQ (reference sequence). V lost 1 base, J lost 5 bases, and 14 bases lay in between. CDR3 length equals 15 residues.

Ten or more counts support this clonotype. The CDR3 reads CASSLASSPLHF. The CDR3, as DNA: TGTGCCAGCAGTTTAGCTTCCTCACCCCTCCACTTT. The chain recombines TRBV27 with TRBJ1-6; D gene ambiguous. Looked up from germline, CDR1 is MNHEY and CDR2 is SMNVEV (reference sequence). The CDR3 extends over 12 amino acids. The V end lost 2 bases, the J end lost 10 bases, and 6 bases lay between the germline ends.

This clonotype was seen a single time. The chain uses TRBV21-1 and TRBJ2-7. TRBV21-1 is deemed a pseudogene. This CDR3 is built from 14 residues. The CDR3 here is CASCYRQGSYEQYF. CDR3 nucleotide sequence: TGTGCCAGTTGCTATCGACAGGGCTCCTACGAGCAGTACTTC.

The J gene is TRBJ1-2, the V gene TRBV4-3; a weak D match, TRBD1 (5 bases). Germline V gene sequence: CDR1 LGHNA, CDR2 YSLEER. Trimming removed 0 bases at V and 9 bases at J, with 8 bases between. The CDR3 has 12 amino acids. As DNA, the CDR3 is TGCGCCAGCAGCCAAGAGGTGGGACGCTACACCTTC. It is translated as CASSQEVGRYTF.

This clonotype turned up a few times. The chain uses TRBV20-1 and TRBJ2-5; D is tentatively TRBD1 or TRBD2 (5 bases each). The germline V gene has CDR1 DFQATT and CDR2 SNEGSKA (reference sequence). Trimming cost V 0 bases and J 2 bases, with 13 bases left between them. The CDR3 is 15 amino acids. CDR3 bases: TGCAGTGCTAGAGATCTGAGGGGCGAACAAGAGACCCAGTACTTC. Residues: CSARDLRGEQETQYF.

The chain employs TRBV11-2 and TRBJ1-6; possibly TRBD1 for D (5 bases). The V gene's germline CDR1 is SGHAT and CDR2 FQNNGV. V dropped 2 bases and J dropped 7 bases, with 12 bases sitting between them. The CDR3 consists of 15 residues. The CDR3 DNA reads TGTGCCAGCAGCTTAAGTCCAGGGAGCAATTCACCCCTCCACTTT. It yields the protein CASSLSPGSNSPLHF.

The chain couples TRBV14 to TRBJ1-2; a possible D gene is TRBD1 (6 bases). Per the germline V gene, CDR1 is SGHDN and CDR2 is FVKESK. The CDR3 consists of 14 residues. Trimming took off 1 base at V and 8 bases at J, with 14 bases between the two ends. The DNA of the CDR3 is TGTGCCAGCAGCCAAGGAGGGGGAAGGGAGGGCTACACCTTC. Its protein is CASSQGGGREGYTF.